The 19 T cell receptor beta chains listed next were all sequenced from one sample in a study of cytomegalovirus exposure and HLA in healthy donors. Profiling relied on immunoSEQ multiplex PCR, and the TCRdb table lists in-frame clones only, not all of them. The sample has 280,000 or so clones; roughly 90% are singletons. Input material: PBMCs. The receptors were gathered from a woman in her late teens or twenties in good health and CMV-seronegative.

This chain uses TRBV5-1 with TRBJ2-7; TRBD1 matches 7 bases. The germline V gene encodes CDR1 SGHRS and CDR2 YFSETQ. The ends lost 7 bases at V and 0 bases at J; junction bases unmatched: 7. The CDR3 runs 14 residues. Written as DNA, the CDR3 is TGCGCCAGCGGCAACAGGGGCCACTCCTACGAGCAGTACTTC. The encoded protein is CASGNRGHSYEQYF.

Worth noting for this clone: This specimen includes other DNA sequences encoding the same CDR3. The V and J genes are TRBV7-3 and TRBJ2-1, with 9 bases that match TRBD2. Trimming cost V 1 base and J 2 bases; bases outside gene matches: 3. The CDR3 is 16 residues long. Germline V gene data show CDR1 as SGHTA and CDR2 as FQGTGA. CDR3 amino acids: CASSLNPSGTYNEQFF. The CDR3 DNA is TGTGCCAGCAGCTTAAACCCTAGCGGGACCTACAATGAGCAGTTCTTC.

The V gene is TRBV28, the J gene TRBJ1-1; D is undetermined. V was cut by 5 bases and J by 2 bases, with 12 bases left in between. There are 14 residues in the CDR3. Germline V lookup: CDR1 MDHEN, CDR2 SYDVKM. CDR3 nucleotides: TGTGCCAGCAGTCTAACGGGGATCAACACTGAAGCTTTCTTT. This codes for CASSLTGINTEAFF.

CDR3 DNA sequence: TGTGCCAGCAGCCTCCGGGACACGAACACCGGGGAGCTGTTTTTT. This gives the protein CASSLRDTNTGELFF. The chain uses TRBV9 and TRBJ2-2; tentatively, D is TRBD1 (6 bases). CDR3 size: 15 residues. The V end was cut by 4 bases, the J end by 0 bases, with 10 bases between. Per the germline V gene, CDR1 is SGDLS and CDR2 is YYNGEE.

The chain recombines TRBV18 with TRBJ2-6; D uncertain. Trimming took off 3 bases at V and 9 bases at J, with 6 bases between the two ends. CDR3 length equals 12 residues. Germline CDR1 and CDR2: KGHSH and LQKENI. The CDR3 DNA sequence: TGTGCCAGCTCACCCAAGAGCAACGTCCTGACTTTC. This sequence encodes CASSPKSNVLTF.

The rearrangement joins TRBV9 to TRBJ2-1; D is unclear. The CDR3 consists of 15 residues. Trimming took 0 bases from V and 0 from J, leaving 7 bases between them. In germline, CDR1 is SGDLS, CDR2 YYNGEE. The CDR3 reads CASSVDSFSYNEQFF. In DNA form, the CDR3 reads TGTGCCAGCAGCGTAGACAGTTTCTCCTACAATGAGCAGTTCTTC.

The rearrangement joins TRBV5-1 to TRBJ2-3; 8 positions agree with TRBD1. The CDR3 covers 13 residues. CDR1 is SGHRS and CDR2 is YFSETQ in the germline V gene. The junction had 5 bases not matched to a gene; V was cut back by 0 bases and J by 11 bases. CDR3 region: CASSLDRGAGQYF. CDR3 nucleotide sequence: TGCGCCAGCAGCTTGGACAGGGGGGCTGGGCAGTATTTT.

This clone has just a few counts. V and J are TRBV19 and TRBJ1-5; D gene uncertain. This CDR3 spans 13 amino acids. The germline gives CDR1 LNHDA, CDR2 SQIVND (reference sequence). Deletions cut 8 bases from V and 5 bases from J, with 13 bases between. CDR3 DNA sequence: TGTGCCAGTTGTTTGAGTTTACATCAGCCCCAGCATTTT. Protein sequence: CASCLSLHQPQHF.

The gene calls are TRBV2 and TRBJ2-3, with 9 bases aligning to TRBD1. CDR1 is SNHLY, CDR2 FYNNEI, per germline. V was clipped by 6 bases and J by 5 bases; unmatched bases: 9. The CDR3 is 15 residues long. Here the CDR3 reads CASSADRGGLDTQYF. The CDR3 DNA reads TGTGCCAGCAGCGCGGACAGGGGCGGCCTAGATACGCAGTATTTT.

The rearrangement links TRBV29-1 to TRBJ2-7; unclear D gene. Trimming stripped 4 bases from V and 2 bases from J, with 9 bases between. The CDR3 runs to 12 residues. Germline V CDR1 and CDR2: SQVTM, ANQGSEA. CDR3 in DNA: TGCAGCGTTGGTACCCAGACCTACGAGCAGTACTTC. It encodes CSVGTQTYEQYF.

Here the CDR3 DNA reads TGTGCCAGCAGCTTAAGCTCCTCGGGTGGCGGGAGCACAGATACGCAGTATTTT. It encodes CASSLSSSGGGSTDTQYF. The V gene is TRBV7-2, the J gene TRBJ2-3; tentative D call: TRBD2 (5 bases). The CDR3 contains 18 residues. Germline-derived CDR1 and CDR2 are SGHTA and FQGNSA. The V gene lost 2 bases and the J gene lost 0 bases, with 18 bases spanning the gap.

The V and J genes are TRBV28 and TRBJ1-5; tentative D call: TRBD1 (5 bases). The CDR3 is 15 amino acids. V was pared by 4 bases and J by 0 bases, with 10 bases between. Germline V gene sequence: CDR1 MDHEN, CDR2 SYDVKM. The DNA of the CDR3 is TGTGCCAGCAGTTGGGGACTCGATAGCAATCAGCCCCAGCATTTT. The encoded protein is CASSWGLDSNQPQHF.

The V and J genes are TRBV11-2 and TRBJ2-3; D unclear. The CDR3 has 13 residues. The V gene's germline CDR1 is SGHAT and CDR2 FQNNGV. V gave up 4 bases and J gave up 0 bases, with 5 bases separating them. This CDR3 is CASSWASTDTQYF. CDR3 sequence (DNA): TGTGCCAGCAGCTGGGCTAGCACAGATACGCAGTATTTT.

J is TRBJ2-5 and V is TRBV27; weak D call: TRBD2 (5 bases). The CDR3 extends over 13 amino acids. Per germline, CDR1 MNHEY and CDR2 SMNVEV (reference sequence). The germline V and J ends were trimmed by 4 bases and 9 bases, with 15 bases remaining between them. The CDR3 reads CASSSSRTGAQYF. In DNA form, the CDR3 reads TGTGCCAGCAGTTCTTCCAGGACTGGGGCCCAGTACTTC.

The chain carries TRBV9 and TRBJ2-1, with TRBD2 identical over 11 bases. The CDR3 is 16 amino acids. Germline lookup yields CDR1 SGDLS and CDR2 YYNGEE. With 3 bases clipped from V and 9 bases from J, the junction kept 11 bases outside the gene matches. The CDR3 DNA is TGTGCCAGCAGCGGTGGCACTAGCGGGAGTTTAGGTGAGCAGTTCTTC. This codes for CASSGGTSGSLGEQFF.

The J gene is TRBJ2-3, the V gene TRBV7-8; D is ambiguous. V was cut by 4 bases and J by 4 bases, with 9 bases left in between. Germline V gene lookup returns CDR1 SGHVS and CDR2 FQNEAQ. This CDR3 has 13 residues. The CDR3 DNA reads TGTGCCAGCAGCTCTGAGCTGTCAGATACGCAGTATTTT. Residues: CASSSELSDTQYF. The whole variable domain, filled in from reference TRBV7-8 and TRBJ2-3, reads GAGVSQSPRYKVAKRGQDVALRCDPISGHVSLFWYQQALGQGPEFLTYFQNEAQLDKSGLPSDRFFAERPEGSVSTLKIQRTQQEDSAVYLCASSSELSDTQYFGPGTRLTVL.

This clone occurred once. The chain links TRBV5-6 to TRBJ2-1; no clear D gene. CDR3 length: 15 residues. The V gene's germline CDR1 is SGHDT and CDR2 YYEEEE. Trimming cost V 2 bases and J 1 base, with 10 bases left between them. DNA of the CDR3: TGTGCCAGCAGCTTCGGGTTTTTATCCTACAATGAGCAGTTCTTC. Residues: CASSFGFLSYNEQFF.

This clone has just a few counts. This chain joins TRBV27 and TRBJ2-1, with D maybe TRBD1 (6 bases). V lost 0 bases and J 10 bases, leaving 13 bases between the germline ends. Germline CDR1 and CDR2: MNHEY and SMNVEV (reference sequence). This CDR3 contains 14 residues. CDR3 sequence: CASSLSGAGVEQFF. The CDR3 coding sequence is TGTGCCAGCAGTTTATCGGGGGCGGGCGTGGAGCAGTTCTTC.

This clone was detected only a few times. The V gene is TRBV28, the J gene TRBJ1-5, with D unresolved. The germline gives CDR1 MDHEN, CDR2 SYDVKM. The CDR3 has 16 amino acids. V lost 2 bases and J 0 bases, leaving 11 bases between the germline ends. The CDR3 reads CASSLLEAFSNQPQHF. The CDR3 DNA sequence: TGTGCCAGCAGTTTACTGGAAGCGTTTAGCAATCAGCCCCAGCATTTT.